The 13 T cell receptor beta chains listed next were all sequenced from one sample in a study of T cell responses to AZD1222 COVID-19 vaccine (dated by TCRdb to about 2021). Libraries were constructed by the immunoSEQ multiplex PCR assay. This is the immuneACCESS table as TCRdb keeps it, with only in-frame sequences that have V and J called. A part of the clones is gone; compared with another copy, unresolved V genes explain less than half, and the rest is unexplained. The sample has 150,000 to 200,000 clones on record, 80% to 95% of them singletons. The ten largest account for more than 1.5% of the sample. Explained via the paper, the time point label denotes: baseline before first vaccination. The material sequenced was peripheral blood, taken on day 0 of AZD1222 vaccination. These receptors all stem from an adult in good health.

The J gene is TRBJ2-7, the V gene TRBV19, with 11 bases that match TRBD2. CDR1 and CDR2 from the germline V gene are LNHDA and SQIVND (reference sequence). V shed 6 bases, J shed 2 bases, and the junction held 9 bases outside the gene matches. The CDR3 spans 16 residues. The CDR3 coding sequence is TGTGCCAGTAGATCGGGGGGGACTAGCGGAGCCTACGAGCAGTACTTC. Translation: CASRSGGTSGAYEQYF. Based on the CDR3 plus reference TRBV19 and TRBJ2-7, the full variable domain is DGGITQSPKYLFRKEGQNVTLSCEQNLNHDAMYWYRQDPGQGLRLIYYSQIVNDFQKGDIAEGYSVSREKKESFPLTVTSAQKNPTAFYLCASRSGGTSGAYEQYFGPGTRLTVT.

This chain links TRBV4-2 with TRBJ2-2, with 12 bases matching TRBD2. The CDR3 extends over 15 amino acids. The junction had 4 bases not matched to a gene; V was cut back by 4 bases and J by 7 bases. Germline V CDR1 and CDR2: LGHNA, YNFKEQ. The CDR3 DNA reads TGTGCCAGCAGCCGGAAGACTAGCGGGGGCGGGGAGCTGTTTTTT. As protein: CASSRKTSGGGELFF.

The chain employs TRBV3-1 (or the pseudogene TRBV3-2) and TRBJ2-3; perhaps TRBD2 as D (6 bases). Trimming took off 6 bases at V and 4 bases at J, with 11 bases between the two ends. The germline V gene has CDR1 LGHDT and CDR2 YNNKEL (reference sequence). The CDR3 contains 13 residues. The CDR3 protein is CASRGGGADTQYF. The DNA of the CDR3 is TGTGCCAGCAGGGGTGGAGGGGCAGATACGCAGTATTTT.

This chain uses TRBV18 with TRBJ2-1, with 11 bases matching TRBD2. Germline V gene sequence: CDR1 KGHSH, CDR2 LQKENI. CDR3 length: 16 residues. V shed 0 bases and J 7 bases; nucleotides not matched to a gene: 5. The CDR3 protein is CASSPPGTSGINEQFF. CDR3 sequence (DNA): TGTGCCAGCTCACCACCTGGGACTAGCGGTATAAATGAGCAGTTCTTC.

The chain carries TRBV18 and TRBJ1-5; possibly TRBD1 for D (5 bases). V was shortened by 8 bases and J by 4 bases, with 12 bases between the two germline ends. CDR1 and CDR2 (germline): KGHSH, LQKENI. The CDR3 consists of 13 residues. In DNA form, the CDR3 reads TGTGCCAGCCAAGAGGGGCGGAATCAGCCCCAGCATTTT. Protein sequence: CASQEGRNQPQHF. Full variable domain (outside the CDR3, taken from reference TRBV18 and TRBJ1-5): NAGVMQNPRHLVRRRGQEARLRCSPMKGHSHVYWYRQLPEEGLKFMVYLQKENIIDESGMPKERFSAEFPKEGPSILRIQQVVRGDSAAYFCASQEGRNQPQHFGDGTRLSIL.

The V and J genes are TRBV7-2 and TRBJ1-5; D gene unclear. The CDR3 contains 12 residues. Germline CDR1 reads SGHTA; CDR2 reads FQGNSA. The V and J ends lost 0 bases and 7 bases respectively, with 4 bases between them. The CDR3 region has the DNA TGTGCCAGCAGCTTAGCGTGGCAGCCCCAGCATTTT. As protein: CASSLAWQPQHF. Drawing the rest from reference TRBV7-2 and TRBJ1-5, the complete variable domain is GAGVSQSPSNKVTEKGKDVELRCDPISGHTALYWYRQSLGQGLEFLIYFQGNSAPDKSGLPSDRFSAERTGGSVSTLTIQRTQQEDSAVYLCASSLAWQPQHFGDGTRLSIL.

The gene calls are TRBV19 and TRBJ2-1; possible D gene TRBD1, 5 bases. V lost 1 base and J 7 bases, leaving 14 bases between the germline ends. This CDR3 has 15 amino acids. The germline gives CDR1 LNHDA, CDR2 SQIVND (reference sequence). The CDR3 protein is CASSIGKGSGNEQFF. The DNA for the CDR3 is TGTGCCAGTAGTATAGGGAAGGGGTCCGGAAATGAGCAGTTCTTC.

The rearrangement joins TRBV9 to TRBJ1-6; the D gene is possibly TRBD1 (5 bases). Germline-derived CDR1 and CDR2 are SGDLS and YYNGEE. The CDR3 totals 16 residues. Trimming pared 3 bases from V and 1 base from J, leaving 11 bases between. CDR3 sequence reads: CASSAGGASYNSPLHF. The CDR3 region has the DNA TGTGCCAGCAGCGCTGGCGGGGCGTCCTATAATTCACCCCTCCACTTT.

The chain has TRBV19 and TRBJ1-2, with 9 bases aligning to TRBD1. V was clipped by 4 bases and J by 2 bases; unmatched bases: 8. The CDR3 runs to 16 residues. Germline V gene sequence: CDR1 LNHDA, CDR2 SQIVND (reference sequence). The CDR3 nucleotides are TGTGCCAGTAGTACCCTCCGGACAGGGGCGAACTATGGCTACACCTTC. It codes for CASSTLRTGANYGYTF.

The rearrangement joins TRBV6-2 or TRBV6-3 to TRBJ1-1; unclear D gene. The germline V and J ends were trimmed by 6 bases and 10 bases, with 18 bases remaining between them. The germline CDR1 and CDR2 sequences are MNHEY and SVGEGT. CDR3 size: 13 residues. CDR3 DNA: TGTGCCAGCAGCCACGGACGAGCCATGAGAGCTTTCTTT. Protein: CASSHGRAMRAFF.

CDR3 nucleotides: TGTGCTAGTGGTTTGACAGGGGTTAGCGAGCAGTACTTC. It is translated as CASGLTGVSEQYF. This rearrangement joins TRBV12-5 to TRBJ2-7, with 7 nucleotides matching TRBD1. V lost 2 bases, J lost 6 bases, and 4 bases stayed unmatched. The CDR3 runs to 13 residues. Germline loops: CDR1 LGHNT, CDR2 FRNRAP.

The CDR3 sequence is CARGQQYPQETQYF. The CDR3 DNA is TGTGCCAGAGGACAGCAATACCCCCAAGAGACCCAGTACTTC. The J gene is TRBJ2-5, the V gene TRBV7-9; weak D call: TRBD1 (6 bases). The CDR3 length is 14 residues. Germline CDR1 and CDR2: SEHNR and FQNEAQ (reference sequence). V lost 9 bases, J lost 1 base, and 15 bases lay in between. Together with reference TRBV7-9 and TRBJ2-5, the CDR3 gives the full variable domain: DTGVSQNPRHKITKRGQNVTFRCDPISEHNRLYWYRQTLGQGPEFLTYFQNEAQLEKSRLLSDRFSAERPKGSFSTLEIQRTEQGDSAMYLCARGQQYPQETQYFGPGTRLLVL.

J is TRBJ2-1 and V is TRBV20-1; tentative D call: TRBD2 (6 bases). The ends were cut back, 2 bases at V and 9 bases at J, with 8 bases in the middle. The length of the CDR3 is 11 residues. Per germline, CDR1 DFQATT and CDR2 SNEGSKA (reference sequence). The CDR3 region has the DNA TGCAGTGCTAGACAAGCGGGTGAGCAGTTCTTC. Amino acid sequence: CSARQAGEQFF.